The 25 T cell receptor beta chains in this list originate from one sample, sequenced in a study of blood T cell repertoires in COVID-19. Clones were read by immunoSEQ multiplex PCR, and TCRdb kept only the in-frame ones, dropping some. The sample lists around 110,000 clones, approximately 82% occurring once. Sequenced sample: peripheral blood. The receptors derive from a young man with acute or convalescent COVID-19.

This chain connects TRBV7-8 to TRBJ1-4, with 10 bases fitting TRBD1. The CDR3 runs 17 residues. Germline V gene data show CDR1 as SGHVS and CDR2 as FQNEAQ. With V trimmed by 5 bases and J by 5 bases, 11 bases remained unmatched. The CDR3 nucleotides read TGTGCCAGCAGCGGACGACAGGGGGCGGCCCGGAATGAAAAACTGTTTTTT. Its translation: CASSGRQGAARNEKLFF.

The chain couples TRBV5-8 to TRBJ2-7; TRBD2 might be the D (5 bases). This CDR3 comprises 14 residues. Germline lookup yields CDR1 SGHTS and CDR2 YDEGEE. The germline V and J ends were trimmed by 5 bases and 2 bases, with 14 bases remaining between them. The CDR3 loop reads CASSLSAGTYEQYV. The CDR3 DNA follows: TGTGCCAGCAGTCTCTCCGCCGGGACCTACGAGCAGTACGTC.

The chain couples TRBV10-3 to TRBJ1-2, with 12 bases aligning to TRBD1. Trimming removed 0 bases from V and 6 bases from J; junction bases left unmatched: 2. Germline CDR1 reads ENHRY; CDR2 reads SYGVKD. The length of the CDR3 is 15 residues. CDR3 DNA sequence: TGTGCCATCAGTGAGTCTGGGACAGGGGGCAATGGCTACACCTTC. It codes for CAISESGTGGNGYTF.

The chain links TRBV6-5 to TRBJ2-7, with D perhaps TRBD2 (6 bases). Per the germline V gene, CDR1 is MNHEY and CDR2 is SVGAGI. The length of the CDR3 is 15 residues. Between the trimmed V and J ends, which lost 6 bases and 2 bases, there was a span of 17 bases. CDR3 in amino acids: CASRPRDFATYEQYV. The CDR3 coding sequence is TGTGCCAGCAGACCTAGGGACTTCGCAACCTACGAGCAGTACGTC.

This clone has just one count. The chain is built from TRBV19 and TRBJ2-7; 10 bases line up with TRBD1. Germline CDR1 and CDR2: LNHDA and SQIVND (reference sequence). CDR3 length equals 15 residues. The trim removed 10 bases at V and 2 bases at J, leaving 11 bases unmatched. The CDR3 coding sequence is TGTGCCACCGCCCCGGGACAGGGGCCTACCTACGAGCAGTACTTC. Its translation: CATAPGQGPTYEQYF.

The V gene is TRBV14, the J gene TRBJ2-5, with TRBD2 identical over 8 bases. The CDR3 covers 19 residues. Germline V gene lookup returns CDR1 SGHDN and CDR2 FVKESK. The ends lost 1 base at V and 5 bases at J; junction bases unmatched: 18. In DNA, the CDR3 is TGTGCCAGCAGCCAAGCGAGGTCGGTAGCGGGATTAATCGGGGAGACCCAGTACTTC. Protein: CASSQARSVAGLIGETQYF.

This chain joins TRBV6-1 and TRBJ2-5, with 11 bases lining up with TRBD2. V was pared by 2 bases and J by 5 bases, with 16 bases of the junction left unmatched. This CDR3 is built from 19 residues. Per germline, CDR1 MNHNS and CDR2 SASEGT. The CDR3 DNA reads as TGTGCCAGCAGTGAAAATGGAGAGGCTAGCGGGGGGCCGGGGGAGACCCAGTACTTC. The encoded protein is CASSENGEASGGPGETQYF.

The V and J genes are TRBV4-3 and TRBJ2-7, with D possibly TRBD2 on 5 matching bases. The V gene's germline CDR1 is LGHNA and CDR2 YSLEER. Trimming stripped 1 base from V and 6 bases from J, with 19 bases between. This CDR3 comprises 16 residues. The CDR3 nucleotides read TGCGCCAGCAGCCAAGTGAGTGTTTCGGGGTTCGGCGAGCAGTACTTC. Protein product: CASSQVSVSGFGEQYF.

The chain joins TRBV2 to TRBJ2-7; D gene uncertain. The CDR3 totals 11 residues. V was shortened by 3 bases and J by 6 bases, with 6 bases between the two germline ends. Germline CDR1 SNHLY, CDR2 FYNNEI. As DNA, the CDR3 is TGTGCCAGCAGTGACCCCCTCGAGCAGTACTTC. Residues: CASSDPLEQYF.

The chain has TRBV4-2 and TRBJ2-5, with 7 nucleotides matching TRBD2. The CDR3 has 16 residues. CDR1 and CDR2 (germline): LGHNA, YNFKEQ. V was pared by 1 base and J by 2 bases, with 7 bases of the junction left unmatched. The CDR3 reads CASSQAASGLQETQYF. The CDR3 coding sequence is TGTGCCAGCAGCCAAGCGGCTAGCGGACTTCAAGAGACCCAGTACTTC.

The chain uses TRBV5-1 and TRBJ1-2; D unresolved. The V gene's germline CDR1 is SGHRS and CDR2 YFSETQ. V dropped 0 bases and J dropped 0 bases, with 9 bases sitting between them. The CDR3 runs 15 residues. The CDR3 here is CASSLGTIANYGYTF. The CDR3 bases are TGCGCCAGCAGCTTGGGTACGATAGCTAACTATGGCTACACCTTC.

V and J are TRBV6-4 and TRBJ2-2; D gene uncertain. Trimming took off 8 bases at V and 1 base at J, with 8 bases between the two ends. Germline assignment: CDR1 MRHNA and CDR2 SNTAGT. This CDR3 contains 13 residues. The DNA for the CDR3 is TGTGCCAGCCGAGAAATGAACACCGGGGAGCTGTTTTTT. This sequence encodes CASREMNTGELFF.

This chain links TRBV19 with TRBJ2-2; TRBD1 agrees at 9 bases. This CDR3 comprises 15 residues. The V and J ends lost 3 bases and 6 bases, in that order; junction bases with no gene match: 5. In germline, CDR1 is LNHDA, CDR2 SQIVND (reference sequence). The CDR3 sequence: CASSIRRQGAGELFF. The CDR3 nucleotides are TGTGCCAGTAGTATCCGGAGACAGGGGGCCGGGGAGCTGTTTTTT.

The chain links TRBV29-1 to TRBJ1-1; D gene uncertain. Trimming pared 0 bases from V and 4 bases from J, leaving 6 bases between. CDR3 length: 12 amino acids. Germline loops: CDR1 SQVTM, CDR2 ANQGSEA. The CDR3 region has the DNA TGCAGCGTTGAAGAACGAGCCACTGAAGCTTTCTTT. Residues: CSVEERATEAFF.

This sequence joins TRBV2 and TRBJ2-3; D perhaps matches TRBD2 (6 bases). The germline V gene encodes CDR1 SNHLY and CDR2 FYNNEI. CDR3 length: 14 amino acids. Trimming took 7 bases from V and 6 from J, leaving 17 bases between them. The CDR3: CASNRDWSRDTQYF. In DNA form, the CDR3 reads TGTGCCAGCAACCGGGACTGGTCGCGTGATACGCAGTATTTT.

This clone showed up just once. This sequence joins TRBV4-3 and TRBJ1-3; perhaps TRBD1 as D (5 bases). Germline CDR1 is LGHNA and CDR2 is YSLEER. The CDR3 is made up of 16 amino acids. The germline V and J ends were trimmed by 1 base and 4 bases, with 14 bases remaining between them. The CDR3: CASSQAGRAKGNTIYF. CDR3 nucleotides: TGCGCCAGCAGCCAAGCGGGCAGGGCGAAAGGAAACACCATATATTTT.

The rearrangement joins TRBV3-1 (or the pseudogene TRBV3-2) to TRBJ1-2; TRBD1 matches at 7 bases. The CDR3 is 15 amino acids. The V gene's germline CDR1 is LGHDT and CDR2 YNNKEL (reference sequence). V lost 1 base, J lost 4 bases, and 6 bases stayed unmatched. The CDR3 protein is CASSQVEGARYGYTF. For the CDR3, the DNA is TGTGCCAGCAGCCAAGTAGAGGGGGCCCGCTATGGCTACACCTTC.

This clone was recorded once. The CDR3: CSVDISGSSYNEQFF. The CDR3 DNA is TGCAGCGTAGATATTAGCGGGAGTTCCTACAATGAGCAGTTCTTC. V and J are TRBV29-1 and TRBJ2-1; TRBD2 agrees at 9 bases. This CDR3 is built from 15 residues. In germline, CDR1 is SQVTM, CDR2 ANQGSEA. Unmatched junction bases numbered 7, after V lost 6 bases and J lost 1 base.

The chain couples TRBV9 to TRBJ1-2, with D possibly being TRBD1 (5 bases). Germline CDR1 SGDLS, CDR2 YYNGEE. Trimming pared 3 bases from V and 7 bases from J, leaving 19 bases between. The CDR3 has 15 residues. Written as DNA, the CDR3 is TGTGCCAGCAGCGGCTCCGGGACTGGGGATCCTGGCTACACCTTC. Protein: CASSGSGTGDPGYTF.

The chain couples TRBV15 to TRBJ2-7, with a possible D match to TRBD1 (6 bases). This CDR3 has 14 amino acids. From germline, CDR1 is LNHNV and CDR2 YYDKDF (reference sequence). Between the trimmed V and J ends, which lost 2 bases and 3 bases, there was a span of 11 bases. CDR3 amino acids: CATSRNRDNYEQYV. The CDR3 DNA is TGTGCCACCAGCAGAAACCGGGACAACTACGAGCAGTACGTC.

The chain couples TRBV7-9 to TRBJ2-5; 11 nucleotides line up with TRBD2. The CDR3 runs 15 residues. After removal of 3 bases from V and 7 bases from J, the junction contained 7 bases not matched to a gene. CDR1 and CDR2 (germline): SEHNR, FQNEAQ (reference sequence). The CDR3 region has the DNA TGTGCCAGCAGCTTGGAGGGGCTAGCGGGGGGGACCCAGTACTTC. Protein product: CASSLEGLAGGTQYF.

This chain connects TRBV5-8 to TRBJ2-5; 11 bases fit TRBD2. V dropped 2 bases and J dropped 2; count of bases not matched to a gene: 2. Germline loops: CDR1 SGHTS, CDR2 YDEGEE. There are 15 residues in the CDR3. The CDR3 nucleotides read TGTGCCAGCAGCTTTCGGACTAGCGGGCAAGAGACCCAGTACTTC. Residues: CASSFRTSGQETQYF.

The chain combines TRBV6-2 or TRBV6-3 with TRBJ1-1, with 7 positions matching TRBD1. This CDR3 comprises 15 residues. CDR1 is MNHEY and CDR2 is SVGEGT in the germline V gene. Trimming cost V 2 bases and J 7 bases; bases outside gene matches: 10. CDR3 sequence (DNA): TGTGCCAGCAGTTACGACAGGGCACAATATAATGAAGCTTTCTTT. Protein sequence: CASSYDRAQYNEAFF.

V gene TRBV7-3 combines with J gene TRBJ2-3; TRBD2 agrees at 7 bases. The V and J ends lost 3 bases and 0 bases, in that order; junction bases with no gene match: 0. The CDR3 is 14 residues long. From germline, CDR1 is SGHTA and CDR2 FQGTGA. This chain's CDR3 is CASSFSGSTDTQYF. The CDR3, as DNA: TGTGCCAGCAGCTTTAGCGGGAGCACAGATACGCAGTATTTT.

This chain uses TRBV30 with TRBJ1-2, with 7 bases identical to TRBD1. The CDR3 is made up of 15 amino acids. The J segment lost 4 bases and the V segment lost 0 bases, leaving 8 bases of the junction unmatched. Per germline, CDR1 GTSNPN and CDR2 SVGIG (reference sequence). The CDR3 loop is CAWSVTGDPLYGYTF. The CDR3 nucleotides are TGTGCCTGGAGTGTTACAGGGGATCCCCTCTATGGCTACACCTTC.